These T cell receptor beta chains were read from a single sample in a study of T cells in Graves' hyperthyroidism and ophthalmopathy. Using its own MiXCR run on the multiplex PCR reads, TCRdb lists one record per CDR3 protein. This sample has fewer than 750,000 distinct CDR3 sequences, with about 14% found just once. The sample taken for sequencing was blood. The receptors derive from a woman between 45 and 60 years old with Graves' ophthalmopathy. The CDR3 runs from the conserved cysteine through the conserved F or W. Each record gives: V gene, J gene, clone size, D gene, CDR3 protein, CDR3 DNA. A D gene is named only where the DNA matches it firmly. Expanded clones are given a class, and other clones once, few, many or no size at all.

>TRBV12-3/TRBV12-4|TRBJ2-4|many|TRBD2
CASSTSGTKNIQYF
TGTGCCAGCAGTACTAGCGGGACAAAAAACATTCAGTACTTC
>TRBV12-3/TRBV12-4|TRBJ2-1|few|NA
CASSLWSNEQFF
TGTGCCAGCAGTTTATGGTCCAATGAGCAGTTCTTC
>TRBV19|TRBJ2-7|many|TRBD1
CASSRGQGGFYEQYF
TGTGCCAGTAGTCGCGGACAGGGGGGGTTCTACGAGCAGTACTTC
>TRBV14|TRBJ2-4|many|TRBD2
CASSPTSTNIQYF
TGTGCCAGCAGCCCGACTAGCACGAACATTCAGTACTTC
>TRBV11-2|TRBJ2-1|many|TRBD1
CASSLAQGAHEQFF
TGTGCCAGCAGCTTAGCACAGGGGGCGCATGAGCAGTTCTTC
>TRBV6-5|TRBJ2-7|many|NA
CASSYSGSYYEQYF
TGTGCCAGCAGTTACAGTGGCAGCTACTACGAGCAGTACTTC
>TRBV7-2|TRBJ2-6|many|TRBD1
CASSLDRGAGANVLTF
TGTGCCAGCAGCTTAGACAGGGGCGCTGGGGCCAACGTCCTGACTTTC
>TRBV5-1|TRBJ1-3|many|NA
CASSLDGSSGNTIYF
TGCGCCAGCAGCTTGGACGGGAGCTCTGGAAACACCATATATTTT
>TRBV28|TRBJ1-1|many|NA
CASSFPQTTAEVSAFF
TGTGCCAGCAGTTTTCCCCAAACGACTGCAGAAGTGTCAGCTTTCTTT
>TRBV7-9|TRBJ2-4|NA|TRBD1
CASSSDRGRNIQYF
TGTGCCAGCAGCTCCGACAGGGGGCGAAACATTCAGTACTTC
>TRBV24-1|TRBJ2-1|NA|TRBD2
CATGPSRLAGVDNEQFF
TGTGCCACCGGCCCCTCCCGACTAGCGGGGGTTGACAATGAGCAGTTCTTC
>TRBV4-2|TRBJ2-7|NA|NA
CASSQSKGYEQCF
TGTGCCAGCAGCCAAAGCAAAGGTTACGAGCAGTGCTTC
>TRBV3-1|TRBJ2-5|many|NA
CASSPRLFGETQYF
TGTGCCAGCAGCCCCCGACTATTTGGGGAGACCCAGTACTTC
>TRBV20-1|TRBJ2-5|many|TRBD2
CSAVGLAETQYF
TGCAGTGCTGTAGGACTAGCCGAGACCCAGTACTTC
>TRBV18|TRBJ2-7|many|NA
CASSTGLGEQYF
TGTGCCAGCTCTACAGGTTTGGGGGAGCAGTACTTC
>TRBV9|TRBJ2-3|NA|TRBD2
CASSVQTSGSGTDTQYF
TGTGCCAGCAGCGTTCAAACTAGCGGGAGTGGTACAGATACGCAGTATTTT
>TRBV7-8|TRBJ2-3|many|NA
CASSRGVNTDTQYF
TGTGCCAGCAGCAGAGGAGTAAACACAGATACGCAGTATTTT
>TRBV15|TRBJ2-7|NA|TRBD1
CATTSDRVAYEQYF
TGTGCCACCACCTCGGACAGGGTTGCCTACGAGCAGTACTTC
>TRBV7-2|TRBJ2-1|many|NA
CASSLFLDYSYEQFF
TGTGCCAGCAGCTTATTTCTGGACTATTCATATGAGCAGTTCTTC
>TRBV29-1|TRBJ2-7|few|TRBD2
CSVEGALAGAAYEQYF
TGCAGCGTTGAAGGGGCGCTAGCGGGAGCTGCCTACGAGCAGTACTTC
>TRBV24-1|TRBJ2-5|many|TRBD2
CATGLAGTQETQYF
TGTGCCACCGGACTAGCGGGAACCCAAGAGACCCAGTACTTC
>TRBV30|TRBJ2-3|few|TRBD2
CAWRTSGSSPDTQYF
TGTGCCTGGAGGACTAGCGGGAGTTCCCCAGATACGCAGTATTTT
>TRBV7-2|TRBJ1-1|NA|NA
CASSLGTRAREAFF
TGTGCCAGCAGCTTAGGCACCAGGGCACGTGAAGCTTTCTTT